This entry features one TCR beta chain sequence. Its cognate antigen is unknown. This entry comes from a study of cytomegalovirus exposure and HLA in healthy donors. Clones were read by immunoSEQ multiplex PCR, and TCRdb kept only the in-frame ones, dropping some. The table shows tens of thousands of clones, with around 94% occurring only once. The CDR3 is 15 amino acids. Trimming removed 2 bases from V and 7 bases from J; junction bases left unmatched: 9. In germline, CDR1 is SGDLS, CDR2 YYNGEE. Study results and limitations: Cytomegalovirus association was assigned to over 150 TCR beta chains.

Sequences were obtained from PBMCs. The V call is TRBV9, the J call TRBJ2-1, with TRBD2 identical over 7 bases. This clonotype was obtained from a woman aged 18-30 years in good health and CMV-seropositive. The CDR3, as DNA: TGTGCCAGCAGCGTTGGACTAGTGGGAGGAAATGAGCAGTTCTTC. Residues: CASSVGLVGGNEQFF.